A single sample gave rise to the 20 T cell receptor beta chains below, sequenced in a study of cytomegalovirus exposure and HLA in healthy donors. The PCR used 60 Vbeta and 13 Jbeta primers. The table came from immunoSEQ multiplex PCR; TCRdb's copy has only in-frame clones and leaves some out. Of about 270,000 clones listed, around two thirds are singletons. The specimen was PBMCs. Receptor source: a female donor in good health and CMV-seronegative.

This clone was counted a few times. The CDR3 here is CASSLTRQGSSYNSPLHF. CDR3 DNA sequence: TGTGCCAGCAGCTTGACCCGACAGGGAAGCTCCTATAATTCACCCCTCCACTTT. This chain uses TRBV7-8 with TRBJ1-6; 7 bases are shared with TRBD1. The CDR3 covers 18 residues. Germline V CDR1 and CDR2: SGHVS, FQNEAQ. The V gene end was trimmed by 3 bases and the J gene end by 0 bases; junction bases not matched to a gene: 8.

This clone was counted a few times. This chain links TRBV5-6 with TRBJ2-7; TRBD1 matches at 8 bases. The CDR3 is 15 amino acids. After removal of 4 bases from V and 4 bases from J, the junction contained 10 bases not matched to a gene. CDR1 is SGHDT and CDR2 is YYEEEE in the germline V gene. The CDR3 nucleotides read TGTGCCAGCAGCACAAGGGACAGGTCGGGGTACGAGCAGTACTTC. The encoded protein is CASSTRDRSGYEQYF.

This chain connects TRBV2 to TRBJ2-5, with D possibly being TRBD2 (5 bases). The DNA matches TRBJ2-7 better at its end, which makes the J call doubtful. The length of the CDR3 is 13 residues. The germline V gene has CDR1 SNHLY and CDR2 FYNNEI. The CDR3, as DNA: TGTGCCAGCAGTGAACGTAGCGCCTACGAGCAGTACTTC. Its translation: CASSERSAYEQYF.

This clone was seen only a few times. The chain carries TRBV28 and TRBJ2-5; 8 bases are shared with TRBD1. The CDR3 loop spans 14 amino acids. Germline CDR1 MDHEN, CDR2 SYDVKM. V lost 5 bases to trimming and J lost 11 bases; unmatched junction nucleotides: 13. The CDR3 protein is CASSPRLDRAEQYF. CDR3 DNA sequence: TGTGCCAGCAGTCCTCGGCTGGACAGGGCGGAGCAGTACTTC.

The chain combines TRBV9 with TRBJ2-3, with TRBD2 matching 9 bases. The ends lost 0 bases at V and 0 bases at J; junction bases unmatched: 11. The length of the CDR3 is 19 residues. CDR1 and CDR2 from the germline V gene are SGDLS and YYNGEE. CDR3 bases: TGTGCCAGCAGCGTAGCTTTTCCCGGAACTAGCGGGAGCACAGATACGCAGTATTTT. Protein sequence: CASSVAFPGTSGSTDTQYF.

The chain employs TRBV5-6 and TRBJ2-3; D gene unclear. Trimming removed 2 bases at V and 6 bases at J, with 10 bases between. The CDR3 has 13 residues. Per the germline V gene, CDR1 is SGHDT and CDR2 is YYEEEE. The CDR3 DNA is TGTGCCAGCAGCTTTTTAATAATCGATACGCAGTATTTT. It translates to CASSFLIIDTQYF.

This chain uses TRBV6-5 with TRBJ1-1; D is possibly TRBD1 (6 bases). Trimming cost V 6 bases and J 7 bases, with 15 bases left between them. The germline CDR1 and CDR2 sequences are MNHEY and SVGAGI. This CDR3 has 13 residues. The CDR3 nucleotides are TGTGCCAGCAGGCTAAGACAGGCAAGTGAAGCTTTCTTT. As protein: CASRLRQASEAFF.

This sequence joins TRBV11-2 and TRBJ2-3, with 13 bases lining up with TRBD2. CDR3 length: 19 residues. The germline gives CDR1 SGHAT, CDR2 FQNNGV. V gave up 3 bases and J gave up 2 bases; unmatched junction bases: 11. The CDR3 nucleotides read TGTGCCAGCAGCTTCCCGACGGGACTAGCGGGACAGTACACAGATACGCAGTATTTT. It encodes CASSFPTGLAGQYTDTQYF.

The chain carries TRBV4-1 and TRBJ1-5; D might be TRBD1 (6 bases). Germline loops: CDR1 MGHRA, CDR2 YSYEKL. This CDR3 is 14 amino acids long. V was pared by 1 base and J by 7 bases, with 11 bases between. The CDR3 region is CASSQAQGGQPQHF. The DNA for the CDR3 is TGCGCCAGCAGCCAAGCACAGGGTGGGCAGCCCCAGCATTTT.

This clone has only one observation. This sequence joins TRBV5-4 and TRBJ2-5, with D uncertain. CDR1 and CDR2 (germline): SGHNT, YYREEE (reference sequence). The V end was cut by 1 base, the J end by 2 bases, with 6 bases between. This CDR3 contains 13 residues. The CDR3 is CASSLSVQETQYF. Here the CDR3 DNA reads TGTGCCAGCAGCTTGTCTGTTCAAGAGACCCAGTACTTC.

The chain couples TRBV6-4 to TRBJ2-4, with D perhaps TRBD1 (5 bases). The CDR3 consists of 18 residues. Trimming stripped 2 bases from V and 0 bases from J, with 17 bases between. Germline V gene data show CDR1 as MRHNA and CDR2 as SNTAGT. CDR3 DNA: TGTGCCAGCAGTGACGGGGCGAAACCCCAACTAGCCAAAAACATTCAGTACTTC. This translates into CASSDGAKPQLAKNIQYF.

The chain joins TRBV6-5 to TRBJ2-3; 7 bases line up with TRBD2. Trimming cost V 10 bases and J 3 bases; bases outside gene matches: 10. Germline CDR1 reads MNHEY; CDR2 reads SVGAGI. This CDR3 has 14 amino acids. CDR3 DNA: TGTGCCACCAAGCCGCGGGAGAGGACAGATACGCAGTATTTT. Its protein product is CATKPRERTDTQYF.

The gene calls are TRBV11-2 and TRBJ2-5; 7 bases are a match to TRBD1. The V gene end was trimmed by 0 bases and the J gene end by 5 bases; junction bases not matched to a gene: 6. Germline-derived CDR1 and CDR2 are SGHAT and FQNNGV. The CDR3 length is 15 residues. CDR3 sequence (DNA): TGTGCCAGCAGCTTAGATGGGACAGTAGCCGAGACCCAGTACTTC. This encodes CASSLDGTVAETQYF.

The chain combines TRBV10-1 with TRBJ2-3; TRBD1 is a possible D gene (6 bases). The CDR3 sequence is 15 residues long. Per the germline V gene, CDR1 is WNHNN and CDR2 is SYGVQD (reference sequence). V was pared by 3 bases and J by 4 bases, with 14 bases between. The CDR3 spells CASSEGGAHPDTQYF. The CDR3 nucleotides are TGCGCCAGCAGTGAAGGGGGAGCCCATCCAGATACGCAGTATTTT.

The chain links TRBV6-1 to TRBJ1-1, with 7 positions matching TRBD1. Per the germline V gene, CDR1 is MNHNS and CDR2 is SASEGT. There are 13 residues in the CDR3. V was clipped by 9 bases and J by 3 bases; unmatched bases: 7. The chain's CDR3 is CASSGQSYTEAFF. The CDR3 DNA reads TGTGCCAGTTCGGGACAGTCCTACACTGAAGCTTTCTTT.

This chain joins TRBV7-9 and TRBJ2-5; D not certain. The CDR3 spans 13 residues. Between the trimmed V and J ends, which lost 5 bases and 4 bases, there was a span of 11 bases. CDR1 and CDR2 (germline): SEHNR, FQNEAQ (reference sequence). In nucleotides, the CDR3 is TGTGCCAGCAGCCTCGAACTATTAGAGACCCAGTACTTC. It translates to CASSLELLETQYF.

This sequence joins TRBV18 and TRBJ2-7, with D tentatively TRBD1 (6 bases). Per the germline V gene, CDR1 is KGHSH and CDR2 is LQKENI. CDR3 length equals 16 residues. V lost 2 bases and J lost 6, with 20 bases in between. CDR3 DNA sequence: TGTGCCAGCTCACCAAGGGGCAGGGGCGGTTTCGGCGAGCAGTACTTC. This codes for CASSPRGRGGFGEQYF.

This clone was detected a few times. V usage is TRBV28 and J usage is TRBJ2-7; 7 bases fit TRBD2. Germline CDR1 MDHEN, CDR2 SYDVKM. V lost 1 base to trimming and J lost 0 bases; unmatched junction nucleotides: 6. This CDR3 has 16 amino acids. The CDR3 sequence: CASSLYPRDYSYEQYF. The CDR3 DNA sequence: TGTGCCAGCAGTTTATACCCCCGGGACTACTCCTACGAGCAGTACTTC. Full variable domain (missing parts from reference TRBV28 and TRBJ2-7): DVKVTQSSRYLVKRTGEKVFLECVQDMDHENMFWYRQDPGLGLRLIYFSYDVKMKEKGDIPEGYSVSREKKERFSLILESASTNQTSMYLCASSLYPRDYSYEQYFGPGTRLTVT.

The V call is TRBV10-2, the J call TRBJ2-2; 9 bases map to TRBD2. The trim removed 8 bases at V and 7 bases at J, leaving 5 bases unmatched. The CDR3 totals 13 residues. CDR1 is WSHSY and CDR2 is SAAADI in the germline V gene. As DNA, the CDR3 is TGCGCCAGCGGCGGGGGGGCGGGCGGGGAGCTGTTTTTT. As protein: CASGGGAGGELFF.

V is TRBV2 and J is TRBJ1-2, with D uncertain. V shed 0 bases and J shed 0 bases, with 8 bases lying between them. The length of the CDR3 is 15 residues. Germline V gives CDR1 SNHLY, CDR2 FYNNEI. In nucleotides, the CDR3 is TGTGCCAGCAGTGAAGCGCGAGGTTCTAACTATGGCTACACCTTC. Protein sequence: CASSEARGSNYGYTF.